Following are 26 T cell receptor beta chains from one sample sequenced in a study of metastatic and nonmetastatic thyroid tumors. TCRdb re-called the PCR reads with MiXCR. In the table there are several thousand clones, roughly 30% of which are singletons. Not a single patient had been given any form of treatment at any point before undergoing thyroid surgery. Sequences were obtained from tumor tissue. Every receptor here comes from a female donor with papillary thyroid cancer or a benign thyroid nodule (not recorded which). Some clones in this sample may be carry-over from other donors' samples.

This clone was observed a handful of times. This sequence joins TRBV19 and TRBJ2-2; D remains unclear. This CDR3 is built from 12 residues. V was clipped by 9 bases and J by 8 bases, with 13 bases between them. Looked up from germline, CDR1 is LNHDA and CDR2 is SQIVND (reference sequence). CDR3 nucleotide sequence: TGTGCCAGCAACCCATTCGGGGGGGAGCTGTTTTTT. It specifies CASNPFGGELFF.

This clone has only a few counts. The chain uses TRBV6-1 and TRBJ2-7, with D unclear. CDR1 and CDR2 from the germline V gene are MNHNS and SASEGT. V lost 4 bases and J 4 bases, leaving 5 bases between the germline ends. The CDR3 runs to 11 residues. Here the CDR3 reads CASSALYEQYF. DNA for the CDR3: TGTGCCAGCAGTGCCTTGTACGAGCAGTACTTC.

Ten or more counts support this clone. The chain's CDR3 is CSVTGITGMNTEAFF. CDR3 sequence (DNA): TGCAGCGTTACAGGGATTACAGGAATGAACACTGAAGCTTTCTTT. The chain employs TRBV29-1 and TRBJ1-1; D is possibly TRBD1 (6 bases). The ends were cut back, 5 bases at V and 0 bases at J, with 16 bases in the middle. The germline gives CDR1 SQVTM, CDR2 ANQGSEA. The CDR3 totals 15 residues.

This clone rates as medium-sized. CDR3 residues: CASSLVGPSTQQYF. Here the CDR3 DNA reads TGCGCCAGCAGCTTGGTCGGGCCTTCTACCCAGCAGTACTTC. V usage is TRBV5-1 and J usage is TRBJ2-7; D is uncertain. The length of the CDR3 is 14 residues. The germline CDR1 and CDR2 sequences are SGHRS and YFSETQ. V lost 0 bases, J lost 8 bases, and 15 bases lay in between.

The rearrangement uses TRBV20-1 and TRBJ2-1; D is ambiguous. The germline V gene encodes CDR1 DFQATT and CDR2 SNEGSKA (reference sequence). The CDR3 length is 11 residues. The ends were cut back, 3 bases at V and 5 bases at J, with 5 bases in the middle. The DNA for the CDR3 is TGCAGTGCTAGCTCGGACAATGAGCAGTTCTTC. Protein product: CSASSDNEQFF.

This clone was observed a handful of times. This chain links TRBV10-2 with TRBJ1-1; D call uncertain. The CDR3 runs 14 residues. CDR1 and CDR2 (germline): WSHSY, SAAADI. Trimming cost V 8 bases and J 0 bases, with 13 bases left between them. The CDR3 loop is CASSGQEMNTEAFF. In DNA form, the CDR3 reads TGCGCCAGCTCTGGGCAGGAGATGAACACTGAAGCTTTCTTT.

This clone ranks as medium-sized (0.01 to 0.1%). The chain uses TRBV6-1 and TRBJ1-2, with D maybe TRBD1 (5 bases). The CDR3 extends over 14 amino acids. V lost 7 bases to trimming and J lost 0 bases, with 12 bases between them. Germline V gene data show CDR1 as MNHNS and CDR2 as SASEGT. In DNA, the CDR3 is TGTGCCAGCAATGACGGGGCGGCTAACTATGGCTACACCTTC. This gives the protein CASNDGAANYGYTF.

By sample fraction, this clone is medium-sized. This chain uses TRBV27 with TRBJ2-5, with a possible D match to TRBD1 (5 bases). Germline V CDR1 and CDR2: MNHEY, SMNVEV (reference sequence). V lost 5 bases and J 5 bases, leaving 12 bases between the germline ends. The CDR3 is 13 residues long. In nucleotides, the CDR3 is TGTGCCAGCAGTAAGGGGTTTAGGGAGACCCAGTACTTC. This translates into CASSKGFRETQYF.

The chain joins TRBV20-1 to TRBJ2-1, with D possibly matching TRBD2 (5 bases). There are 15 residues in the CDR3. Germline values: CDR1 DFQATT, CDR2 SNEGSKA (reference sequence). The germline V and J ends were trimmed by 1 base and 0 bases, with 10 bases remaining between them. The CDR3: CSARGRASSYNEQFF. CDR3 nucleotides: TGCAGTGCTAGAGGGCGGGCCAGCTCCTACAATGAGCAGTTCTTC.

This clone is labeled as medium-sized. This chain links TRBV6-6 with TRBJ2-1; D may be TRBD2 (5 bases). V lost 3 bases to trimming and J lost 5 bases, with 23 bases between them. Germline V gives CDR1 MNHNY, CDR2 SVGAGI (reference sequence). This CDR3 is 18 amino acids long. The CDR3: CASSYPPQTIRSHNEQFF. As DNA, the CDR3 is TGTGCCAGCAGTTATCCGCCCCAGACTATTCGCAGCCACAATGAGCAGTTCTTC.

This clone has a single count. One junction end disagrees with the germline gene, perhaps due to a read error. The chain links TRBV6-9 to TRBJ2-2; D assignment may be TRBD1 or TRBD2 (9 bases each). In germline, CDR1 is MNHGY, CDR2 SVAAGI. This CDR3 comprises 16 residues. CDR3 in DNA: TGTGCCAGCAGTTACAATGGACAGGGGCCTAGCGGGGATCTGATTTTT. Translating it yields CASSYNGQGPSGDLIF.

The chain uses TRBV4-1 and TRBJ2-7, with D uncertain. Germline V CDR1 and CDR2: MGHRA, YSYEKL. The CDR3 has 13 amino acids. V was shortened by 4 bases and J by 3 bases, with 10 bases between the two germline ends. CDR3 protein: CASSPHNSYEQYF. CDR3 bases: TGCGCCAGCAGCCCCCATAACAGCTACGAGCAGTACTTC.

The V and J genes are TRBV4-1 and TRBJ2-1; possibly TRBD2 for D (6 bases). V was trimmed by 1 base and J by 4 bases, leaving 17 bases between them. Germline loops: CDR1 MGHRA, CDR2 YSYEKL. There are 17 residues in the CDR3. CDR3 in DNA: TGCGCCAGCAGCCAAGGGCTACTAGCAATGGTTTACAATGAGCAGTTCTTC. Its protein product is CASSQGLLAMVYNEQFF.

In its sample, this clone is medium-sized. The gene calls are TRBV12-3 or TRBV12-4 and TRBJ2-7; 7 bases match TRBD2. CDR3 length: 13 residues. With 3 bases clipped from V and 5 bases from J, the junction kept 4 bases outside the gene matches. CDR3 sequence: CASSFDREDEQYF. Written as DNA, the CDR3 is TGTGCCAGCAGTTTTGATCGGGAGGACGAGCAGTACTTC.

This clone was counted only a few times. The chain uses TRBV7-2 and TRBJ2-3; D might be TRBD2 (7 bases). From germline, CDR1 is SGHTA and CDR2 FQGNSA. Trimming cost V 9 bases and J 5 bases, with 18 bases left between them. CDR3 length: 14 amino acids. The CDR3 region has the DNA TGTGCCAGTGACTCCGGGGGGCGTGAAGATACGCAGTATTTT. The encoded protein is CASDSGGREDTQYF.

This clone was observed at least ten times. The J gene is TRBJ2-4, the V gene TRBV11-1, with TRBD2 as a possible D gene (6 bases). The V end lost 1 base, the J end lost 1 base, and 20 bases lay between the germline ends. In germline, CDR1 is SGHAT, CDR2 FQDESV (reference sequence). The CDR3 extends over 19 amino acids. CDR3 protein: CASSLGDARPGLAKNIQYF. Here the CDR3 DNA reads TGTGCCAGCAGCTTAGGGGACGCTAGACCGGGACTGGCCAAAAACATTCAGTACTTC.

By share, this clone ranks as large (0.1 to 1%). The V call is TRBV5-6, the J call TRBJ2-2; 8 nucleotides match TRBD2. This CDR3 is built from 15 residues. In germline, CDR1 is SGHDT, CDR2 YYEEEE. Germline trimming cut 4 bases from V and 7 bases from J; bases unmatched to any gene: 9. The CDR3 sequence: CASSPRAGGSGELFF. The DNA for the CDR3 is TGTGCCAGCAGCCCCCGGGCGGGGGGAAGCGGGGAGCTGTTTTTT.

Judged by abundance, this clone is medium-sized. The chain uses TRBV2 and TRBJ1-2, with D unclear. Looked up from germline, CDR1 is SNHLY and CDR2 is FYNNEI. V gave up 7 bases and J gave up 2 bases, with 8 bases separating them. The CDR3 extends over 12 amino acids. CDR3 DNA sequence: TGTGCCAGCATGGACCGAAACTATGGCTACACCTTC. Translating gives CASMDRNYGYTF. Full variable domain (remainder filled in from reference TRBV2 and TRBJ1-2): EPEVTQTPSHQVTQMGQEVILRCVPISNHLYFYWYRQILGQKVEFLVSFYNNEISEKSEIFDDQFSVERPDGSNFTLKIRSTKLEDSAMYFCASMDRNYGYTFGSGTRLTVV.

The chain employs TRBV5-1 and TRBJ1-3, with 8 bases matching TRBD1. The length of the CDR3 is 19 residues. V lost 4 bases, J lost 2 bases, and 17 bases stayed unmatched. Per germline, CDR1 SGHRS and CDR2 YFSETQ. CDR3 region: CASSIRAGGRHYAGNTIYF. The DNA of the CDR3 is TGCGCCAGCAGCATCCGGGCAGGGGGCCGACATTATGCTGGAAACACCATATATTTT.

This clone was seen more than once but under ten times. CDR3 nucleotides: TGCGCCAGCAGCCAAGCGGGTCAGGGGGAGCAGTACTTC. Translation: CASSQAGQGEQYF. This rearrangement joins TRBV4-3 to TRBJ2-7, with D maybe TRBD1 (6 bases). Germline V gene data show CDR1 as LGHNA and CDR2 as YSLEER. CDR3 length: 13 amino acids. V dropped 1 base and J dropped 7 bases, with 11 bases sitting between them.

The chain couples TRBV5-1 to TRBJ2-3; D gene ambiguous. Trimming took off 4 bases at V and 7 bases at J, with 16 bases between the two ends. Germline-derived CDR1 and CDR2 are SGHRS and YFSETQ. The CDR3 is made up of 14 amino acids. CDR3 DNA: TGCGCCAGCAGCCTGGGCAGGTCGACATATACGCAGTATTTT. It is translated as CASSLGRSTYTQYF.

In regard to this clone: Since the CDR3 does not end with the conserved phenylalanine or tryptophan, this likely comes from a read error. The V call is TRBV11-2, the J call TRBJ2-5, with 8 bases aligning to TRBD1. With 2 bases clipped from V and 5 bases from J, the junction kept 10 bases outside the gene matches. Germline CDR1 SGHAT, CDR2 FQNNGV. This CDR3 has 16 residues. Written as DNA, the CDR3 is TGTGCCAGCAGCTTACGGCCCGGGACAGGCTGGGAGACCCAGTACTTA. This translates into CASSLRPGTGWETQYL.

This clone was seen more than once but under ten times. J is TRBJ2-7 and V is TRBV6-1; D is possibly TRBD2 (5 bases). The CDR3 runs 15 residues. The germline gives CDR1 MNHNS, CDR2 SASEGT. With 5 bases removed from V and 4 bases from J, the gap between germline ends came to 18 bases. CDR3: CASSNGAAGTYEQYF. The CDR3 DNA sequence: TGTGCCAGCAGTAATGGAGCTGCGGGCACGTACGAGCAGTACTTC.

This clone is labeled as medium-sized. The V and J genes are TRBV5-1 and TRBJ2-3, with D maybe TRBD1 (5 bases). CDR3 length: 16 residues. The V and J ends lost 4 bases and 1 base respectively, with 16 bases between them. CDR1 is SGHRS and CDR2 is YFSETQ in the germline V gene. The DNA for the CDR3 is TGCGCCAGCAGCATTTCTTCAGGGTTCCGCACAGATACGCAGTATTTT. This encodes CASSISSGFRTDTQYF.

The chain has TRBV6-1 and TRBJ1-1, with D hard to call. V lost 2 bases and J 1 base, leaving 5 bases between the germline ends. The CDR3 runs 13 residues. The germline CDR1 and CDR2 sequences are MNHNS and SASEGT. The CDR3 DNA sequence: TGTGCCAGCAGTGAACACAGGAACACTGAAGCTTTCTTT. The encoded protein is CASSEHRNTEAFF.

The genes are TRBV6-5 and TRBJ1-5; the D gene is possibly TRBD1 (6 bases). This CDR3 has 18 residues. Germline V gene lookup returns CDR1 MNHEY and CDR2 SVGAGI. The V gene lost 0 bases and the J gene lost 9 bases, with 24 bases spanning the gap. CDR3 bases: TGTGCCAGCAGTTACTCGAATTGGGGGGGCCGTCCCATATGGCCCCAGCATTTT. This sequence encodes CASSYSNWGGRPIWPQHF.